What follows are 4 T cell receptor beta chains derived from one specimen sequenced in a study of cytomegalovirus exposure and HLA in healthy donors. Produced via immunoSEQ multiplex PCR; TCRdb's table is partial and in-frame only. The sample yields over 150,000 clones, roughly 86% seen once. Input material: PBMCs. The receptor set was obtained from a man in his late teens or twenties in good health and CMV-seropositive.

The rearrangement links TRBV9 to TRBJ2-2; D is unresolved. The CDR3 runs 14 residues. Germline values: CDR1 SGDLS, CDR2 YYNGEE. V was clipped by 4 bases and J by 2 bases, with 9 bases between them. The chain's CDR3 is CASSPTANTGELFF. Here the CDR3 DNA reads TGTGCCAGCAGCCCCACAGCCAACACCGGGGAGCTGTTTTTT.

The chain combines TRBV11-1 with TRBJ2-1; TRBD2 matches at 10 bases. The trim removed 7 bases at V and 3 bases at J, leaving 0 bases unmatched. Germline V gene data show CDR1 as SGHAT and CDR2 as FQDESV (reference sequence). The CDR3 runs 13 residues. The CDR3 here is CASTSGSYNEQFF. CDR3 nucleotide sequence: TGTGCCAGCACTAGCGGGAGCTACAATGAGCAGTTCTTC.

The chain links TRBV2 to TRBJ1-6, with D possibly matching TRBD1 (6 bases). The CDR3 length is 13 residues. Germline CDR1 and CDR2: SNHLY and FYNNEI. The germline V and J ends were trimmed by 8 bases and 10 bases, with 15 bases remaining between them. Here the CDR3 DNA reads TGTGCCAGCGAGGGGCAGGGGAGCTCACCCCTCCACTTT. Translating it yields CASEGQGSSPLHF.

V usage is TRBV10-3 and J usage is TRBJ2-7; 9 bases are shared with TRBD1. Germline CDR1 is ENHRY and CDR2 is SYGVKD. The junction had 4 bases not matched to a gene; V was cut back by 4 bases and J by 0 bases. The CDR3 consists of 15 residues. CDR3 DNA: TGTGCCATCAGTGTTGGGACAGGGAGCTCCTACGAGCAGTACTTC. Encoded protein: CAISVGTGSSYEQYF.